The 28 T cell receptor beta chains in this list originate from one sample, sequenced in a study of blood T cell repertoires in COVID-19 (TCRdb year 2020). Preparation of the library involved the immunoSEQ multiplex PCR assay. This immuneACCESS table, as held by TCRdb, lists in-frame sequences with V and J called but not all clones. Of the missing ones, under half trace to an unresolved V gene in checked studies; the others have no known cause. For this sample the table gives about 250,000 clones, of which 70% to 90% were detected only once. The ten top clones hold roughly 6.7% of the sample. The specimen sequenced was PBMCs or T cells enriched from blood (not recorded which). These receptor sequences come from a woman aged 45-65 years who had been exposed to COVID-19.

V and J are TRBV28 and TRBJ1-1, with D unresolved. CDR1 and CDR2 from the germline V gene are MDHEN and SYDVKM. The CDR3 extends over 15 amino acids. Trimming shortened V by 1 base and J by 2 bases, and 11 bases separated the two germline ends. The CDR3 DNA reads TGTGCCAGCAGTTTATTAAGCGGGGAAAACACTGAAGCTTTCTTT. As protein: CASSLLSGENTEAFF.

The V and J genes are TRBV5-1 and TRBJ1-4, with 7 bases fitting TRBD1. The CDR3 consists of 16 residues. Germline CDR1 reads SGHRS; CDR2 reads YFSETQ. Trimming took 2 bases from V and 7 from J; bases not matched to a gene: 11. CDR3 nucleotide sequence: TGCGCCAGCAGCTTACAAGGGGGCCTTCTCCCTGAAAAACTGTTTTTT. This gives the protein CASSLQGGLLPEKLFF. Filled out from reference TRBV5-1 and TRBJ1-4, the complete variable domain reads KAGVTQTPRYLIKTRGQQVTLSCSPISGHRSVSWYQQTPGQGLQFLFEYFSETQRNKGNFPGRFSGRQFSNSRSEMNVSTLELGDSALYLCASSLQGGLLPEKLFFGSGTQLSVL.

The V and J genes are TRBV6-5 and TRBJ1-3, with D hard to call. V lost 5 bases and J lost 0, with 11 bases in between. The CDR3 sequence is 15 residues long. CDR1 MNHEY and CDR2 SVGAGI come from the germline V gene. CDR3 nucleotides: TGTGCCAGCAGTCTTGGGAGTTACTCTGGAAACACCATATATTTT. Encoded protein: CASSLGSYSGNTIYF.

The V call is TRBV15, the J call TRBJ1-6; D might be TRBD1 (6 bases). Germline V CDR1 and CDR2: LNHNV, YYDKDF (reference sequence). This CDR3 is 15 amino acids long. V was pared by 0 bases and J by 9 bases, with 12 bases between. The CDR3 sequence: CATSRDGGAGSPLHF. The CDR3 nucleotides are TGTGCCACCAGCAGAGATGGGGGGGCAGGTTCACCCCTCCACTTT.

This chain joins TRBV19 and TRBJ2-1; 9 positions match TRBD1. This CDR3 is 16 amino acids long. V was clipped by 2 bases and J by 6 bases; unmatched bases: 8. CDR1 and CDR2 (germline): LNHDA, SQIVND (reference sequence). CDR3 in amino acids: CASSITGQGPGNEQFF. The CDR3 coding sequence is TGTGCCAGTAGTATAACAGGACAGGGGCCGGGCAATGAGCAGTTCTTC. Combining the CDR3 with reference TRBV19 and TRBJ2-1 gives the whole variable domain DGGITQSPKYLFRKEGQNVTLSCEQNLNHDAMYWYRQDPGQGLRLIYYSQIVNDFQKGDIAEGYSVSREKKESFPLTVTSAQKNPTAFYLCASSITGQGPGNEQFFGPGTRLTVL.

The V and J genes are TRBV10-3 and TRBJ1-1; tentative D call: TRBD1 (5 bases). Germline values: CDR1 ENHRY, CDR2 SYGVKD. V was trimmed by 6 bases and J by 6 bases, leaving 11 bases between them. The CDR3 spans 12 residues. The CDR3 nucleotides are TGTGCCATCAGGGAAGTAGGGGCTGAAGCTTTCTTT. It encodes CAIREVGAEAFF.

V usage is TRBV4-3 and J usage is TRBJ1-1, with D perhaps TRBD1 (6 bases). Looked up from germline, CDR1 is LGHNA and CDR2 is YSLEER. This CDR3 region has 13 residues. Between the trimmed V and J ends, which lost 0 bases and 11 bases, there was a span of 13 bases. The CDR3 nucleotides read TGCGCCAGCAGCCAAGATAGGGGGTTGACGGCTTTCTTT. It encodes CASSQDRGLTAFF.

This chain uses TRBV4-3 with TRBJ1-4, with D possibly TRBD1 on 5 matching bases. CDR3 length equals 16 residues. Germline assignment: CDR1 LGHNA and CDR2 YSLEER. Trimming took 5 bases from V and 4 from J, leaving 17 bases between them. The CDR3 reads CASSFDGQGLNEKLFF. Here the CDR3 DNA reads TGCGCCAGCAGCTTCGATGGGCAGGGCCTTAATGAAAAACTGTTTTTT.

This chain joins TRBV7-3 and TRBJ1-6; possible D gene TRBD1, 5 bases. CDR3 size: 15 residues. Between the trimmed V and J ends, which lost 0 bases and 6 bases, there was a span of 9 bases. Germline V gene sequence: CDR1 SGHTA, CDR2 FQGTGA. The CDR3 loop is CASSLTAQANSPLHF. In DNA form, the CDR3 reads TGTGCCAGCAGCTTAACGGCACAGGCTAATTCACCCCTCCACTTT.

This rearrangement joins TRBV5-4 to TRBJ1-6, with 9 bases identical to TRBD1. The CDR3 runs to 14 residues. Germline assignment: CDR1 SGHNT and CDR2 YYREEE (reference sequence). V gave up 4 bases and J gave up 10 bases; unmatched junction bases: 6. The CDR3 DNA follows: TGTGCCAGCAGCCCGAGACAGGGGGACTCACCCCTCCACTTT. This gives the protein CASSPRQGDSPLHF.

V usage is TRBV11-3 and J usage is TRBJ2-1; 10 nucleotides line up with TRBD1. J lost 7 bases, V lost 0 bases, and 6 bases had no gene match. CDR3 length: 16 residues. CDR1 SGHNT and CDR2 YENEEA come from the germline V gene. The CDR3 loop is CASSLDGGTGENEQFF. The CDR3 nucleotides are TGTGCCAGCAGCTTAGATGGGGGGACAGGGGAGAATGAGCAGTTCTTC.

This clone was counted only a few times. The chain links TRBV2 to TRBJ1-4; perhaps TRBD1 as D (6 bases). The CDR3 loop spans 17 amino acids. V lost 0 bases and J 3 bases, leaving 14 bases between the germline ends. CDR1 SNHLY and CDR2 FYNNEI come from the germline V gene. CDR3 in amino acids: CASSEASPGQPNEKLFF. Here the CDR3 DNA reads TGTGCCAGCAGTGAAGCCTCCCCCGGACAGCCTAATGAAAAACTGTTTTTT.

The V and J genes are TRBV2 and TRBJ2-3, with 8 bases aligning to TRBD2. Germline CDR1 reads SNHLY; CDR2 reads FYNNEI. V dropped 4 bases and J dropped 2; count of bases not matched to a gene: 2. The CDR3 sequence is 14 residues long. CDR3 DNA: TGTGCCAGCAGTGGACTAGCGATCACAGATACGCAGTATTTT. It encodes CASSGLAITDTQYF.

This clone appeared once. The chain has TRBV7-2 and TRBJ1-1; no clear D gene. Germline CDR1 is SGHTA and CDR2 is FQGNSA. This CDR3 contains 14 residues. V lost 2 bases, J lost 3 bases, and 10 bases lay in between. The CDR3 protein is CASSLNRVYTEAFF. Written as DNA, the CDR3 is TGTGCCAGCAGCTTAAACCGAGTGTACACTGAAGCTTTCTTT.

This clone was observed a few times. Other DNA sequences in this sample translate to the same CDR3. V is TRBV7-6 and J is TRBJ1-1; D remains unclear. The CDR3 has 13 amino acids. V was cut by 1 base and J by 1 base, with 4 bases left in between. Germline lookup yields CDR1 SGHVS and CDR2 FNYEAQ. The chain's CDR3 is CASSLGQNTEAFF. The CDR3 nucleotides read TGTGCCAGCAGCTTAGGGCAGAACACTGAAGCTTTCTTT.

V gene TRBV25-1 combines with J gene TRBJ1-1; 7 bases line up with TRBD1. Germline CDR1 reads MGHDK; CDR2 reads SYGVNS. CDR3 size: 16 residues. The V segment lost 5 bases and the J segment 4 bases; nucleotides outside the gene matches: 13. Here the CDR3 DNA reads TGTGCCAGCAGTCCCTTAGGCTGGGGACAGCCCACTGAAGCTTTCTTT. Protein: CASSPLGWGQPTEAFF.

V gene TRBV2 combines with J gene TRBJ2-7, with 13 nucleotides matching TRBD2. The V gene's germline CDR1 is SNHLY and CDR2 FYNNEI. V dropped 7 bases and J dropped 2; count of bases not matched to a gene: 2. The CDR3 is 14 residues long. CDR3 region: CASTTSGGAYEQYF. Written as DNA, the CDR3 is TGTGCCAGCACCACTAGCGGGGGGGCCTACGAGCAGTACTTC. Full variable domain (outside the CDR3, taken from reference TRBV2 and TRBJ2-7): EPEVTQTPSHQVTQMGQEVILRCVPISNHLYFYWYRQILGQKVEFLVSFYNNEISEKSEIFDDQFSVERPDGSNFTLKIRSTKLEDSAMYFCASTTSGGAYEQYFGPGTRLTVT.

This sequence joins TRBV14 and TRBJ1-5; weak D call: TRBD1 (6 bases). Germline CDR1 SGHDN, CDR2 FVKESK. Trimming removed 1 base at V and 1 base at J, with 8 bases between. The CDR3 is 15 amino acids. CDR3 nucleotides: TGTGCCAGCAGCCAAGGAGGGGGAAGCAATCAGCCCCAGCATTTT. It encodes CASSQGGGSNQPQHF.

The chain links TRBV27 to TRBJ1-6, with 7 nucleotides matching TRBD1. Unmatched junction bases numbered 1, after V lost 6 bases and J lost 8 bases. The germline gives CDR1 MNHEY, CDR2 SMNVEV (reference sequence). The CDR3 loop spans 12 amino acids. The DNA of the CDR3 is TGTGCCAGCAGCAGGGGGGATTCACCCCTCCACTTT. This codes for CASSRGDSPLHF.

CDR3 coding DNA: TGTGCCAGCAGCTTGCCTAGCTCAGAGACCCAGTACTTC. Amino acid sequence: CASSLPSSETQYF. V usage is TRBV5-4 and J usage is TRBJ2-5; weak D call: TRBD2 (5 bases). Between the trimmed V and J ends, which lost 1 base and 4 bases, there was a span of 8 bases. The CDR3 is 13 residues long. Germline loops: CDR1 SGHNT, CDR2 YYREEE (reference sequence).

V gene TRBV28 combines with J gene TRBJ2-5; possible D gene TRBD2, 6 bases. Deletions cut 10 bases from V and 2 bases from J, with 17 bases between. The CDR3 runs to 14 residues. The V gene's germline CDR1 is MDHEN and CDR2 SYDVKM. The CDR3 sequence: CATSRPGGQETQYF. DNA of the CDR3: TGTGCCACCTCTCGCCCCGGGGGACAAGAGACCCAGTACTTC.

The chain has TRBV6-1 and TRBJ2-7; D is uncertain. Trimming removed 0 bases at V and 7 bases at J, with 7 bases between. CDR1 is MNHNS and CDR2 is SASEGT in the germline V gene. The CDR3 is made up of 12 amino acids. This CDR3 reads CASSEASREQYF. In nucleotides, the CDR3 is TGTGCCAGCAGTGAAGCTAGCCGGGAGCAGTACTTC.

The chain employs TRBV2 and TRBJ1-2, with D uncertain. Germline assignment: CDR1 SNHLY and CDR2 FYNNEI. The V end was cut by 7 bases, the J end by 3 bases, with 6 bases between. This CDR3 contains 11 residues. The CDR3 DNA reads as TGTGCCAGCACTCGGGACTATGGCTACACCTTC. Translated, it gives CASTRDYGYTF.

The sample holds one count of this clone. V usage is TRBV29-1 and J usage is TRBJ1-5; no firm D call. Germline loops: CDR1 SQVTM, CDR2 ANQGSEA. This CDR3 is 13 amino acids long. V lost 7 bases, J lost 4 bases, and 14 bases lay in between. CDR3 protein: CSAGEGFNQPQHF. CDR3 bases: TGCAGCGCCGGAGAGGGATTTAATCAGCCCCAGCATTTT.

The gene calls are TRBV7-9 and TRBJ1-2; 8 positions match TRBD1. The CDR3 covers 16 residues. Germline V CDR1 and CDR2: SEHNR, FQNEAQ (reference sequence). Germline trimming cut 4 bases from V and 7 bases from J; bases unmatched to any gene: 14. The DNA of the CDR3 is TGTGCCAGCAGCTCCTTAAGGGGCAGGGGGCCGATTGGCTACACCTTC. As protein: CASSSLRGRGPIGYTF.

The chain combines TRBV6-5 with TRBJ1-1; D uncertain. Germline V gene data show CDR1 as MNHEY and CDR2 as SVGAGI. The CDR3 covers 13 residues. Trimming cost V 2 bases and J 7 bases, with 11 bases left between them. This CDR3 is CASSYVGSGEAFF. The CDR3 DNA sequence: TGTGCCAGCAGTTACGTGGGGAGCGGTGAAGCTTTCTTT.

The V call is TRBV28, the J call TRBJ1-6; D gene unclear. The CDR3 has 13 residues. Looked up from germline, CDR1 is MDHEN and CDR2 is SYDVKM. Trimming removed 3 bases from V and 9 bases from J, with 9 bases in between. CDR3 residues: CASSFNRGSPLHF. Here the CDR3 DNA reads TGTGCCAGCAGTTTTAATCGGGGTTCACCCCTCCACTTT.

The table lists this clone with a count of one. The chain employs TRBV6-5 and TRBJ1-1; 8 positions match TRBD1. The CDR3 is 13 amino acids. CDR1 and CDR2 (germline): MNHEY, SVGAGI. V trimming: 10 bases; J trimming: 4 bases; junction bases outside the gene matches: 8. CDR3 amino acids: CATDREGVTEAFF. The CDR3 DNA sequence: TGTGCCACGGACAGGGAGGGCGTCACTGAAGCTTTCTTT.